A single sample gave rise to the 10 T cell receptor beta chains below, sequenced in a study of memory CD4+ T cells and cytomegalovirus serostatus. Some clones are missing from TCRdb's copy, which holds only in-frame ones; the method was immunoSEQ multiplex PCR. Among about 75,000 clones, about 73% were seen once, and the ten largest hold approximately 2.8%. The sort gate was single viable CD3+CD4+CD8-CD45RO+ cells for memory CD4+ T cells. Sequencing was done on a sample of memory CD4+ T cells from blood. These receptors were obtained from an adult in good health and CMV-seropositive.

The V gene is TRBV10-3, the J gene TRBJ2-5; perhaps TRBD1 as D (5 bases). This CDR3 has 13 residues. V was clipped by 2 bases and J by 4 bases, with 8 bases between them. Looked up from germline, CDR1 is ENHRY and CDR2 is SYGVKD. CDR3 DNA sequence: TGTGCCATCAGTGAGCGGCAGGGAGAGACCCAGTACTTC. Protein product: CAISERQGETQYF.

This chain's CDR3 is CAWSVGTGANVLTF. The CDR3, as DNA: TGTGCCTGGAGTGTTGGGACTGGGGCCAACGTCCTGACTTTC. V and J are TRBV30 and TRBJ2-6; D ambiguous. CDR3 length equals 14 residues. V lost 0 bases and J 2 bases, leaving 5 bases between the germline ends. The germline V gene encodes CDR1 GTSNPN and CDR2 SVGIG (reference sequence).

The chain uses TRBV27 and TRBJ1-6; D remains unclear. Trimming left V 6 bases short and J 7 bases short, with 16 bases between. This CDR3 region has 15 residues. Germline CDR1 MNHEY, CDR2 SMNVEV (reference sequence). The CDR3 DNA reads as TGTGCCAGCAGATCCCCGTACCGACTGAATTCACCCCTCCACTTT. Protein product: CASRSPYRLNSPLHF.

CDR3 region: CASSGALSYGYTF. The CDR3 nucleotides are TGCGCCAGCAGTGGAGCCTTGTCCTATGGCTACACCTTC. The V gene is TRBV10-1, the J gene TRBJ1-2; no clear D. Germline values: CDR1 WNHNN, CDR2 SYGVQD (reference sequence). The CDR3 runs to 13 residues. Trimming took off 4 bases at V and 4 bases at J, with 10 bases between the two ends.

J is TRBJ2-7 and V is TRBV7-8; D gene unclear. Between the trimmed V and J ends, which lost 4 bases and 2 bases, there was a span of 9 bases. The CDR3 has 13 residues. Germline CDR1 reads SGHVS; CDR2 reads FQNEAQ. The CDR3 is CASSSRATYEQYV. CDR3 DNA: TGTGCCAGCAGCTCCCGGGCGACCTACGAGCAGTACGTC.

The rearrangement joins TRBV5-1 to TRBJ1-2; D might be TRBD1 (6 bases). CDR1 SGHRS and CDR2 YFSETQ come from the germline V gene. V gave up 7 bases and J gave up 7 bases, with 14 bases separating them. The CDR3 covers 12 residues. The CDR3 DNA is TGCGCCAGCCAGAGTCCCAGGGGTGGCTACACCTTC. Its protein is CASQSPRGGYTF.

The gene calls are TRBV5-6 and TRBJ2-7, with D perhaps matching TRBD2 (5 bases). The CDR3 covers 15 residues. The V gene's germline CDR1 is SGHDT and CDR2 YYEEEE. Deletions cut 5 bases from V and 0 bases from J, with 15 bases between. The CDR3, as DNA: TGTGCCAGCAGGCCCAGAAGGGAGAGCTCCTACGAGCAGTACGTC. As protein: CASRPRRESSYEQYV.

This clone was seen only a few times. The chain is built from TRBV5-1 and TRBJ1-1, with unresolved D. CDR1 is SGHRS, CDR2 YFSETQ, per germline. The CDR3 extends over 15 amino acids. Trimming stripped 0 bases from V and 4 bases from J, with 13 bases between. CDR3 sequence (DNA): TGCGCCAGCAGCTTGGCCTCAGCGCCGGGCACTGAAGCTTTCTTT. It codes for CASSLASAPGTEAFF.

The gene calls are TRBV2 and TRBJ2-1; D gene unclear. In germline, CDR1 is SNHLY, CDR2 FYNNEI. V was shortened by 0 bases and J by 9 bases, with 18 bases between the two germline ends. CDR3 length: 16 amino acids. The CDR3 coding sequence is TGTGCCAGCAGTGAAGCGTGGGCCCTGCTAGGACCTGAGCAGTTCTTC. Protein: CASSEAWALLGPEQFF.

The chain carries TRBV28 and TRBJ1-1, with no clear D. The CDR3 has 14 residues. The germline CDR1 and CDR2 sequences are MDHEN and SYDVKM. Trimming shortened V by 5 bases and J by 1 base, and 11 bases separated the two germline ends. CDR3 region: CASSQPLGNTEAFF. As DNA, the CDR3 is TGTGCCAGCAGTCAACCCCTAGGGAACACTGAAGCTTTCTTT.